The clone carrying this T cell receptor (beta chain) was counted between two and nine times. This sample stems from a study of blood T cell repertoires in COVID-19. The protocol was immunoSEQ multiplex PCR, while the TCRdb copy is restricted to in-frame clones and leaves out a portion. This table has 25,000 or so clones, 80% to 90% appearing once. CDR1 SEHNR and CDR2 FQNEAQ come from the germline V gene (reference sequence). This CDR3 has 15 amino acids. V was trimmed by 2 bases and J by 0 bases, leaving 10 bases between them. The J gene is TRBJ1-1, the V gene TRBV7-9; tentative D call: TRBD1 (6 bases). The origin of this receptor is a woman at least 80 years old with active or convalescent COVID-19. The sequenced material came from peripheral blood. The CDR3 protein is CASSLLGGMNTEAFF. The DNA of the CDR3 is TGTGCCAGCAGCTTACTAGGGGGAATGAACACTGAAGCTTTCTTT.